Below are 32 T cell receptor beta chains sequenced from a single sample in a study of blood T cell repertoires in COVID-19. Profiling relied on immunoSEQ multiplex PCR, and the TCRdb table lists in-frame clones only, not all of them. The top ten hold around 7% of the sample, which has over 85,000 clones, 87% seen once. The sequencing sample was made of peripheral blood. All receptors derive from a human donor with acute or convalescent COVID-19. The donor label of this sample is uncertain.

The chain carries TRBV4-1 and TRBJ1-3; D is perhaps TRBD1 (5 bases). Germline loops: CDR1 MGHRA, CDR2 YSYEKL. Trimming took 0 bases from V and 1 from J, leaving 10 bases between them. This CDR3 contains 16 residues. DNA of the CDR3: TGCGCCAGCAGCCAAGACCGGGGGAAGTCTGGAAACACCATATATTTT. Residues: CASSQDRGKSGNTIYF.

The chain carries TRBV5-4 and TRBJ2-3, with 13 bases lining up with TRBD2. Trimming took 4 bases from V and 4 from J; bases not matched to a gene: 12. The CDR3 extends over 18 amino acids. Germline CDR1 and CDR2: SGHNT and YYREEE (reference sequence). CDR3 bases: TGTGCCAGCAGCAAACGGGGTACTAGCGGGGGGGAGGCAGATACGCAGTATTTT. This codes for CASSKRGTSGGEADTQYF.

This clone was counted a single time. The chain uses TRBV10-2 and TRBJ1-6, with 10 positions matching TRBD1. V trimming: 6 bases; J trimming: 9 bases; junction bases outside the gene matches: 11. Germline loops: CDR1 WSHSY, CDR2 SAAADI. The CDR3 totals 16 residues. The CDR3 loop reads CASRTGTGDPGSPLHF. CDR3 nucleotide sequence: TGCGCCAGCAGAACCGGGACAGGGGATCCTGGTTCACCCCTCCACTTT.

The chain joins TRBV10-3 to TRBJ2-4; a weak D match, TRBD1 (6 bases). The germline CDR1 and CDR2 sequences are ENHRY and SYGVKD. Trimming took off 2 bases at V and 1 base at J, with 9 bases between the two ends. This CDR3 has 15 residues. The CDR3, as DNA: TGTGCCATCAGTGAGGGACAGAACGCCAAAAACATTCAGTACTTC. It encodes CAISEGQNAKNIQYF.

The chain links TRBV30 to TRBJ1-6, with D unclear. The V end was cut by 4 bases, the J end by 13 bases, with 17 bases between. Germline lookup yields CDR1 GTSNPN and CDR2 SVGIG (reference sequence). This CDR3 contains 13 residues. Here the CDR3 reads CAWTSGFLSPLHF. The CDR3 DNA reads as TGTGCCTGGACCTCGGGGTTTCTTTCGCCCCTCCACTTT.

The chain uses TRBV11-1 and TRBJ1-2; D possibly corresponds to TRBD1 (5 bases). Germline assignment: CDR1 SGHAT and CDR2 FQDESV (reference sequence). Trimming removed 5 bases from V and 1 base from J, with 8 bases in between. CDR3 length equals 13 residues. The DNA of the CDR3 is TGTGCCAGCAGCCCAGGGTTTAACTATGGCTACACCTTC. It codes for CASSPGFNYGYTF.

The table lists this clone with a few counts. V is TRBV7-7 and J is TRBJ1-4, with D possibly being TRBD1 (5 bases). Germline values: CDR1 SSHAT, CDR2 FNYEAQ (reference sequence). V lost 10 bases, J lost 8 bases, and 14 bases lay in between. CDR3 length: 12 residues. CDR3 loop: CAIRGHGEKLFF. Written as DNA, the CDR3 is TGTGCCATCAGAGGACACGGAGAAAAACTGTTTTTT.

This rearrangement joins TRBV28 to TRBJ2-7, with 13 nucleotides matching TRBD2. CDR3 length equals 18 residues. Per germline, CDR1 MDHEN and CDR2 SYDVKM. V lost 4 bases, J lost 3 bases, and 12 bases stayed unmatched. CDR3 bases: TGTGCCAGCAGTTCTGGACTAGCGGGGGACGCCAGAAGCTACGAGCAGTACTTC. Translated, it gives CASSSGLAGDARSYEQYF. Full variable domain (remainder filled in from reference TRBV28 and TRBJ2-7): DVKVTQSSRYLVKRTGEKVFLECVQDMDHENMFWYRQDPGLGLRLIYFSYDVKMKEKGDIPEGYSVSREKKERFSLILESASTNQTSMYLCASSSGLAGDARSYEQYFGPGTRLTVT.

The chain combines TRBV3-1 (or the pseudogene TRBV3-2) with TRBJ1-2; D remains ambiguous. V lost 2 bases, J lost 5 bases, and 9 bases lay in between. Looked up from germline, CDR1 is LGHDT and CDR2 is YNNKEL (reference sequence). The CDR3 covers 13 residues. CDR3 coding DNA: TGTGCCAGCAGCCAATACTTACAGTATGGCTACACCTTC. Translating gives CASSQYLQYGYTF.

The chain links TRBV5-8 to TRBJ2-1; D is unclear. This CDR3 has 11 residues. V was clipped by 4 bases and J by 4 bases, with 3 bases between them. Germline V gene lookup returns CDR1 SGHTS and CDR2 YDEGEE. The CDR3 DNA reads as TGTGCCAGCAGCCCTTACAATGAGCAGTTCTTC. Amino acid sequence: CASSPYNEQFF.

This clone was counted a single time. V and J are TRBV10-2 and TRBJ2-3, with D possibly TRBD1 on 6 matching bases. Germline CDR1 is WSHSY and CDR2 is SAAADI. This CDR3 has 16 amino acids. V dropped 3 bases and J dropped 8 bases, with 21 bases sitting between them. The CDR3 sequence: CASSDRGLKGGGTQYF. The CDR3 bases are TGCGCCAGCAGTGACAGGGGCCTCAAGGGTGGAGGTACGCAGTATTTT.

The chain recombines TRBV7-8 with TRBJ1-2, with 7 positions matching TRBD1. Germline assignment: CDR1 SGHVS and CDR2 FQNEAQ. This CDR3 region has 16 residues. V was pared by 5 bases and J by 4 bases, with 13 bases of the junction left unmatched. The CDR3 here is CASSATPTGAPYGYTF. CDR3 DNA sequence: TGTGCCAGCAGCGCCACCCCCACAGGGGCCCCCTATGGCTACACCTTC.

V gene TRBV12-3 or TRBV12-4 combines with J gene TRBJ1-5, with D perhaps TRBD1 (6 bases). Between the trimmed V and J ends, which lost 2 bases and 4 bases, there was a span of 6 bases. The CDR3 is 13 residues long. The CDR3 DNA follows: TGTGCCAGCAGTTTAACAGGGAATCAGCCCCAGCATTTT. Protein: CASSLTGNQPQHF.

The chain has TRBV5-6 and TRBJ2-7; 7 positions match TRBD1. CDR1 is SGHDT, CDR2 YYEEEE, per germline. This CDR3 comprises 17 residues. With V trimmed by 1 base and J by 2 bases, 12 bases remained unmatched. For the CDR3, the DNA is TGTGCCAGCAGCTTGCCTGGGACAGCGCGAGGGGCCTACGAGCAGTACTTC. The encoded protein is CASSLPGTARGAYEQYF.

The chain couples TRBV7-2 to TRBJ1-1; 8 bases match TRBD1. V shed 4 bases and J 11 bases; nucleotides not matched to a gene: 12. Germline V gene data show CDR1 as SGHTA and CDR2 as FQGNSA. This CDR3 region has 14 residues. This CDR3 reads CASSSPAGTGRAFF. The CDR3 bases are TGTGCCAGCAGCTCCCCCGCTGGGACAGGTCGGGCTTTCTTT.

The V and J genes are TRBV19 and TRBJ1-2, with 8 nucleotides matching TRBD1. V lost 1 base, J lost 4 bases, and 5 bases stayed unmatched. The CDR3 totals 15 residues. Looked up from germline, CDR1 is LNHDA and CDR2 is SQIVND (reference sequence). CDR3 DNA sequence: TGTGCCAGTAGTATAGGGACAGGGACGACCTATGGCTACACCTTC. This sequence encodes CASSIGTGTTYGYTF.

The chain uses TRBV6-5 and TRBJ1-1; D call uncertain. CDR1 is MNHEY, CDR2 SVGAGI, per germline. The CDR3 runs to 12 residues. The V gene lost 8 bases and the J gene lost 3 bases, with 10 bases spanning the gap. The CDR3 sequence is CASRDYHTEAFF. The CDR3 DNA is TGTGCCAGCCGGGATTACCACACTGAAGCTTTCTTT.

This chain joins TRBV11-3 and TRBJ1-5; D gene unclear. CDR3 length: 12 amino acids. With 5 bases removed from V and 5 bases from J, the gap between germline ends came to 7 bases. Germline values: CDR1 SGHNT, CDR2 YENEEA. CDR3 in amino acids: CASSNSDQPQHF. CDR3 nucleotides: TGTGCCAGCAGCAATTCAGATCAGCCCCAGCATTTT.

The V call is TRBV7-2, the J call TRBJ2-7, with 8 nucleotides matching TRBD1. J gave up 3 bases and V 6 bases, and 7 bases lay outside the gene matches. The CDR3 is 14 amino acids. The V gene's germline CDR1 is SGHTA and CDR2 FQGNSA. The CDR3 spells CASRAGGASYEQYF. CDR3 sequence (DNA): TGTGCCAGCAGGGCAGGGGGCGCCAGCTACGAGCAGTACTTC.

The table lists this clone with a count of one. The genes are TRBV27 and TRBJ1-5; 9 bases are shared with TRBD1. The germline V gene has CDR1 MNHEY and CDR2 SMNVEV (reference sequence). After removal of 2 bases from V and 6 bases from J, the junction contained 5 bases not matched to a gene. The CDR3 has 15 amino acids. CDR3 bases: TGTGCCAGCAGTTTAGACAGGGGGTCCGGTCAGCCCCAGCATTTT. Translated, it gives CASSLDRGSGQPQHF.

The V gene is TRBV5-1, the J gene TRBJ1-6, with D unresolved. The length of the CDR3 is 15 residues. Trimming removed 0 bases at V and 5 bases at J, with 9 bases between. From germline, CDR1 is SGHRS and CDR2 YFSETQ. The DNA for the CDR3 is TGCGCCAGCAGCTTGGCGAATAGAGATAATTCACCCCTCCACTTT. This sequence encodes CASSLANRDNSPLHF.

V and J are TRBV18 and TRBJ2-5; 7 nucleotides agree with TRBD2. After removal of 2 bases from V and 3 bases from J, the junction contained 9 bases not matched to a gene. Germline CDR1 reads KGHSH; CDR2 reads LQKENI. CDR3 length equals 16 residues. The DNA of the CDR3 is TGTGCCAGCTCACCAACGCTGGGGAGCGGGGAAGAGACCCAGTACTTC. Translated: CASSPTLGSGEETQYF.

V and J are TRBV18 and TRBJ2-2; 7 bases map to TRBD1. Per germline, CDR1 KGHSH and CDR2 LQKENI. This CDR3 region has 16 residues. J was trimmed by 4 bases and V by 5 bases; bases with no gene match: 10. CDR3 amino acids: CASSTRGLLVTGELFF. In DNA, the CDR3 is TGTGCCAGCTCAACTAGGGGGCTACTGGTCACCGGGGAGCTGTTTTTT.

The gene calls are TRBV2 and TRBJ1-1; D unclear. V dropped 8 bases and J dropped 1 base, with 14 bases sitting between them. The length of the CDR3 is 14 residues. Germline assignment: CDR1 SNHLY and CDR2 FYNNEI. CDR3 sequence reads: CASEGRLSNTEAFF. CDR3 bases: TGTGCCAGCGAGGGCCGGTTATCGAACACTGAAGCTTTCTTT.

This clone was picked up a small number of times. At the DNA level, this CDR3 is encoded by other sequences in the same sample as well. The V call is TRBV3-1 (or the pseudogene TRBV3-2), the J call TRBJ1-3; tentatively, D is TRBD1 (5 bases). The length of the CDR3 is 14 residues. CDR1 is LGHDT, CDR2 YNNKEL, per germline (reference sequence). V lost 1 base, J lost 1 base, and 5 bases lay in between. The CDR3 region has the DNA TGTGCCAGCAGCCAAGCAGGGTCTGGAAACACCATATATTTT. Translation: CASSQAGSGNTIYF.

Here the CDR3 DNA reads TGCGCCAGCAGCCAAAACAGGGATTTCTACACCTTC. Its protein product is CASSQNRDFYTF. This sequence joins TRBV5-1 and TRBJ1-2; maybe TRBD1 (6 bases). Trimming pared 4 bases from V and 10 bases from J, leaving 14 bases between. The germline V gene has CDR1 SGHRS and CDR2 YFSETQ. The CDR3 contains 12 residues.

The chain uses TRBV10-2 and TRBJ1-2; D may be TRBD1 (5 bases). Germline V gene lookup returns CDR1 WSHSY and CDR2 SAAADI. There are 13 residues in the CDR3. Between the trimmed V and J ends, which lost 7 bases and 8 bases, there was a span of 17 bases. CDR3 in DNA: TGCGCCAGCAAGGACACCACCCGAGGAGGCTACACCTTC. Its protein is CASKDTTRGGYTF.

This clone was seen a single time. The rearrangement links TRBV2 to TRBJ1-4, with D tentatively TRBD1 (5 bases). This CDR3 contains 13 residues. Trimming pared 8 bases from V and 6 bases from J, leaving 13 bases between. Germline CDR1 SNHLY, CDR2 FYNNEI. CDR3: CASGQGGDEKLFF. CDR3 coding DNA: TGTGCCAGCGGTCAGGGCGGGGATGAAAAACTGTTTTTT.

The chain employs TRBV7-9 and TRBJ2-3, with a weak D call TRBD1 (5 bases). CDR1 and CDR2 from the germline V gene are SEHNR and FQNEAQ (reference sequence). CDR3 length: 15 amino acids. The CDR3 loop reads CAETTTDTSTDTQYF. The CDR3 DNA sequence: TGTGCGGAGACAACGACGGACACTAGCACAGATACGCAGTATTTT.

V is TRBV5-1 and J is TRBJ1-1; possibly TRBD1 for D (5 bases). CDR1 and CDR2 (germline): SGHRS, YFSETQ. Trimming shortened V by 4 bases and J by 5 bases, and 21 bases separated the two germline ends. This CDR3 region has 16 residues. The CDR3 DNA follows: TGCGCCAGCAGCGGGGGACTCTGGGCTAGGAGTACTGAAGCTTTCTTT. Its protein product is CASSGGLWARSTEAFF.

This clone was observed once. The V gene is TRBV2, the J gene TRBJ1-6; D is unresolved. The germline CDR1 and CDR2 sequences are SNHLY and FYNNEI. The CDR3 is 12 amino acids. Deletions cut 6 bases from V and 10 bases from J, with 10 bases between. The CDR3 nucleotides read TGTGCCAGCAGGCATGAGCAATCACCCCTCCACTTT. Amino acid sequence: CASRHEQSPLHF.

The chain links TRBV7-9 to TRBJ2-3; D is possibly TRBD1 (6 bases). The germline V gene encodes CDR1 SEHNR and CDR2 FQNEAQ (reference sequence). The V and J ends lost 3 bases and 2 bases respectively, with 18 bases between them. This CDR3 contains 17 residues. In DNA, the CDR3 is TGTGCCAGCAGCTTGAAGACAGACAGGCCGATCACAGATACGCAGTATTTT. Protein: CASSLKTDRPITDTQYF.